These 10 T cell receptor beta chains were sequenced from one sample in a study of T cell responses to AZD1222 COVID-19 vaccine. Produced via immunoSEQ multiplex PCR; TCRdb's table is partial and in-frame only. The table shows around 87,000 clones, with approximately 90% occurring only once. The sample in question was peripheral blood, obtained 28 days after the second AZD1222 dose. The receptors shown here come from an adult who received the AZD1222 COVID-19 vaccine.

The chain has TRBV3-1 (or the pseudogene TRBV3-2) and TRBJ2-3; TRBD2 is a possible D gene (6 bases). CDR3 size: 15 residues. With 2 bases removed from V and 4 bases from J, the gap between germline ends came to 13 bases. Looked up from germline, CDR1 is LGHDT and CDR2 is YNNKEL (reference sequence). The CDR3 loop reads CASSQYSGGADTQYF. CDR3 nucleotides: TGTGCCAGCAGCCAATATTCCGGGGGAGCAGATACGCAGTATTTT.

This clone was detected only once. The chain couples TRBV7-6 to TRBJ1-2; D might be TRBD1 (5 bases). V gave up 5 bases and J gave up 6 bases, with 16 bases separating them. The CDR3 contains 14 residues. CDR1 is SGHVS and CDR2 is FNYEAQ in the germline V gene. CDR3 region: CASSKLFGGNGYTF. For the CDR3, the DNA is TGTGCCAGCAGCAAGTTGTTCGGGGGTAATGGCTACACCTTC.

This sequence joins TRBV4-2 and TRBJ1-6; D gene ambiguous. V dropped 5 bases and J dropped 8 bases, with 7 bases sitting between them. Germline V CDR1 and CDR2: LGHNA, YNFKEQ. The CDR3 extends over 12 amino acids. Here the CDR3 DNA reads TGTGCCAGCAGCGTTGGGTATTCACCCCTCCACTTT. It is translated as CASSVGYSPLHF.

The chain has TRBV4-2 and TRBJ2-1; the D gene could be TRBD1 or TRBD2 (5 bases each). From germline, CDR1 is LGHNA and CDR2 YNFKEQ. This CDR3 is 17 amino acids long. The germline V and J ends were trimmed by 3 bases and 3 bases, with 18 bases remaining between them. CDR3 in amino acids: CASSQNGAAVFYNEQFF. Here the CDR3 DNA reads TGTGCCAGCAGCCAGAACGGGGCGGCCGTTTTCTACAATGAGCAGTTCTTC.

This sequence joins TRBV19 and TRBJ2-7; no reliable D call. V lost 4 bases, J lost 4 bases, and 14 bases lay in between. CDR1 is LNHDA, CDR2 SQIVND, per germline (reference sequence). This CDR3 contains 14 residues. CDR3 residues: CASSRSRFGYEQYF. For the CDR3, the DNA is TGTGCCAGTAGTAGAAGCAGGTTCGGGTACGAGCAGTACTTC.

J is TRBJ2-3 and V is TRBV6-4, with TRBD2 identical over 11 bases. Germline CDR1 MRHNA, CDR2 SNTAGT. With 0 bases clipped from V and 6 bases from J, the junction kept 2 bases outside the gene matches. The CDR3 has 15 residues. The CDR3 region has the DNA TGTGCCAGCAGTGACTCGACTAGCGGGGTGGATACGCAGTATTTT. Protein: CASSDSTSGVDTQYF.

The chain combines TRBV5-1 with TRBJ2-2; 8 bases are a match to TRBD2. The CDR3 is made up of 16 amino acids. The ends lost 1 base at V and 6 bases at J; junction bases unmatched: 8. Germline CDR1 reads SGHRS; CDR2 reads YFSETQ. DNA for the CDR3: TGCGCCAGCAGCTTGAGTTGGGGACTAGTCTCCGGGGAGCTGTTTTTT. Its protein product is CASSLSWGLVSGELFF.

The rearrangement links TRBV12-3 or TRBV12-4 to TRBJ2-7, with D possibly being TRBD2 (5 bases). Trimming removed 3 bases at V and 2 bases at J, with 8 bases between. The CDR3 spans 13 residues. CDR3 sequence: CASSLRVAYEQYF. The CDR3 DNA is TGTGCCAGCAGTTTGCGGGTTGCCTACGAGCAGTACTTC.

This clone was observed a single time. Here the CDR3 reads CASSARDRGRDEKLFF. CDR3 bases: TGTGCCAGCTCAGCCCGGGACAGGGGGCGGGATGAAAAACTGTTTTTT. V usage is TRBV18 and J usage is TRBJ1-4, with TRBD1 identical over 12 bases. Germline values: CDR1 KGHSH, CDR2 LQKENI. The CDR3 contains 16 residues. The trim removed 5 bases at V and 6 bases at J, leaving 7 bases unmatched.

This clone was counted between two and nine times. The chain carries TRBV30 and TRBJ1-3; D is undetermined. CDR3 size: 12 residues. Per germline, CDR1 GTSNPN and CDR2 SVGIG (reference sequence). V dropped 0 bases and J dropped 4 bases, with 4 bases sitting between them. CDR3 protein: CAWSVGGNTIYF. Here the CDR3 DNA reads TGTGCCTGGAGTGTGGGAGGAAACACCATATATTTT. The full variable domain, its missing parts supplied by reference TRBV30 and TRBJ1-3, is SQTIHQWPATLVQPVGSPLSLECTVEGTSNPNLYWYRQAAGRGLQLLFYSVGIGQISSEVPQNLSASRPQDRQFILSSKKLLLSDSGFYLCAWSVGGNTIYFGEGSWLTVV.